This T cell receptor (beta chain) was identified in a study of beta chain features in type 1 diabetes. For the study at large: Examined across all samples were almost 110 million sorted cells. General study points: Sequencing of cDNA might inflate the share of cells that strongly express TCR. It was among patients, rather than healthy donors, that naive, central memory and Treg TCRB repertoires appeared more similar.

The CDR3 extends over 16 amino acids. V shed 4 bases and J 6 bases; nucleotides not matched to a gene: 9. Germline lookup yields CDR1 SEHNR and CDR2 FQNEAQ (reference sequence). Reverse transcribing all isolated RNA meant expressed TCRB transcripts were sequenced. TCRdb's table, derived via immunoSEQ multiplex PCR, lists solely in-frame clones and lacks some. Of some 99,000 clones in the sample, about 40% were seen once. Purity (above 95%) was reached by all sorted populations. Comment on this clone: The antigen is unknown.

This TCR was sampled from a woman younger than 35 in good health. The chain links TRBV7-9 to TRBJ2-1; 10 positions match TRBD1. What was sequenced was stem cell memory CD4+ T cells from blood. DNA of the CDR3: TGTGCCAGCAGCTCCCCAAGACAGGGGGCGCGCAATGAGCAGTTCTTC. Residues: CASSSPRQGARNEQFF. Based on the CDR3 plus reference TRBV7-9 and TRBJ2-1, the full variable domain is DTGVSQNPRHKITKRGQNVTFRCDPISEHNRLYWYRQTLGQGPEFLTYFQNEAQLEKSRLLSDRFSAERPKGSFSTLEIQRTEQGDSAMYLCASSSPRQGARNEQFFGPGTRLTVL.